This T cell receptor (beta chain) was found in a study of T cells in Graves' hyperthyroidism and ophthalmopathy. Study-wide results and caveats: Expanded thyroid clonotypes (above 0.001) were mostly also found in blood. Onset of ophthalmopathy came a median about 6.5 months after the model predicted it.

This clonotype was seen many times. The antigen is unknown. Authors of the study amplified TCR beta CDR3 regions from RNA transcripts. TCR CDR3 regions were first amplified by RT-PCR with HTBI primers. TCRdb redid the calling of the multiplex PCR reads with MiXCR, one entry per CDR3 protein. This sample carries approximately 620,000 distinct CDR3 sequences, roughly 14% of them seen once, and the ten largest clones take almost 6%. Germline CDR1 SGHAT, CDR2 FQNNGV. Trimming left V 6 bases short and J 8 bases short, with 19 bases between. This CDR3 contains 15 residues. Clinicians diagnosed patients from clinical symptoms, serum thyroxine and TRAb, thyroid ultrasound and orbital computed tomography.

This sequence originates from a woman in her twenties or thirties with Graves' hyperthyroidism that later progressed to Graves' ophthalmopathy. The specimen sequenced was blood. The rearrangement uses TRBV11-2 and TRBJ1-4; the D gene is possibly TRBD1 (6 bases). The CDR3: CASSLGGQGGEKLFF. CDR3 nucleotides: TGTGCCAGCAGTTTGGGGGGGCAGGGCGGGGAAAAACTGTTTTTT.